This T cell receptor (beta chain) emerged from a study of blood T cell repertoires in COVID-19 (dated by TCRdb to the early 2020s). General notes on the study: Samples covering the acute and convalescent phases of COVID-19 were provided by collaborators in the United States, Italy and Spain. The material from the prospective study consisted of cDNA or gDNA derived from T cells, B-cell-depleted T cells, or PBMCs. Subjects who had been exposed to COVID-19, were actively infected with it, or had recovered from it provided the deeply sampled blood TCRbeta repertoires that made up the dataset. A freely available public database, intended as a resource for researchers studying the immune response to SARS-CoV-2, is where the repertoires were released. The samples were drawn from the first 160 participants of the ongoing ImmuneRACE study and from 1,254 subjects provided by 6 global collaborators. Sample metadata almost always included a de-identified subject ID, COVID-19 status, age in years and sex. HLA class I and class II types, where available, came from metadata supplied by the sample provider rather than from assay-based typing.

TCRbeta CDR3 regions were amplified from genomic DNA using the immunoSEQ Assay, a bias-controlled multiplex PCR. Processing in the source paper ran as follows. The number of nucleated cells in each sample was estimated from the amplification of reference gene primers within the assay. To quantify the absolute abundance of each unique TCRbeta CDR3 rearrangement, sequence reads were collapsed and filtered. Productive Simpson clonality was computed per sample as the square root of Simpson's diversity index over productive rearrangements. Sourced from immuneACCESS, this table was stored by TCRdb with only in-frame sequences that have V and J called. A share of the clones is absent; for the studies checked, an unresolved V gene accounts for under half, and the remainder has no known explanation. V, J and clone size derive from that table, while D and trimming were established from the DNA sequence. For this sample there are 60,000 to 75,000 clones; around 90% appear just once. The top ten hold 15% to 20% of the sample.

What the study reported, not specific to this receptor: The quantity of clinical and demographic metadata differed by source and by participant and was supplied without curation.

Collaborating institutions collected whole blood in K2EDTA tubes following their own protocols. For TCRbeta analysis, collaborator samples were shipped as frozen whole blood, as isolated PBMCs, or as DNA extracted from either sample type. Of note for this clone: It lacks a known antigen. No quality values exist for individual bases; no much larger clone is one base distant.

The CDR3, from cysteine to phenylalanine, totals 15 residues. Only CDR3 DNA remains: 45 bases, in frame from the first base. CDR1 and CDR2 are read off the germline V gene as SGHTA and FQGNSA. Germline trimming: 5 bases from V, 2 bases from J; junction bases outside gene matches: 6. The sequence came from a woman aged 80 or older with acute or convalescent COVID-19. Sequenced input: peripheral blood. The V gene is TRBV7-2 and the J gene is TRBJ2-1; 7 bases in the junction line up with TRBD1. The CDR3 region has the sequence CASSTGQTTYNEQFF. The nucleotide sequence is given as TGTGCCAGCAGCACGGGACAGACAACCTACAATGAGCAGTTCTTC.